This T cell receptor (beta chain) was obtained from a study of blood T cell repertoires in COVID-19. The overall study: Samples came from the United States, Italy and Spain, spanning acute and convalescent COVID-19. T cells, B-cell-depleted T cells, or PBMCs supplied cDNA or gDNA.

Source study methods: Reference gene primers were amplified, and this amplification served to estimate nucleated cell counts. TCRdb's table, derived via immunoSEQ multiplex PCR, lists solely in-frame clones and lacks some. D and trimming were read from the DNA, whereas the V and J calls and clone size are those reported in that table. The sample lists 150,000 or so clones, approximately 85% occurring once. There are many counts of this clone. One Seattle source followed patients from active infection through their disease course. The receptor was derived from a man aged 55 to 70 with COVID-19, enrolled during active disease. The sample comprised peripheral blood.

Here the CDR3 DNA reads TGTGCCAGCAGTGGACAGCTCCTTAACTATGGCTACACCTTC. Amino acid sequence: CASSGQLLNYGYTF. The V and J genes are TRBV2 and TRBJ1-2; D might be TRBD1 (5 bases). Germline assignment: CDR1 SNHLY and CDR2 FYNNEI. With 4 bases removed from V and 1 base from J, the gap between germline ends came to 10 bases. This CDR3 is 14 amino acids long.